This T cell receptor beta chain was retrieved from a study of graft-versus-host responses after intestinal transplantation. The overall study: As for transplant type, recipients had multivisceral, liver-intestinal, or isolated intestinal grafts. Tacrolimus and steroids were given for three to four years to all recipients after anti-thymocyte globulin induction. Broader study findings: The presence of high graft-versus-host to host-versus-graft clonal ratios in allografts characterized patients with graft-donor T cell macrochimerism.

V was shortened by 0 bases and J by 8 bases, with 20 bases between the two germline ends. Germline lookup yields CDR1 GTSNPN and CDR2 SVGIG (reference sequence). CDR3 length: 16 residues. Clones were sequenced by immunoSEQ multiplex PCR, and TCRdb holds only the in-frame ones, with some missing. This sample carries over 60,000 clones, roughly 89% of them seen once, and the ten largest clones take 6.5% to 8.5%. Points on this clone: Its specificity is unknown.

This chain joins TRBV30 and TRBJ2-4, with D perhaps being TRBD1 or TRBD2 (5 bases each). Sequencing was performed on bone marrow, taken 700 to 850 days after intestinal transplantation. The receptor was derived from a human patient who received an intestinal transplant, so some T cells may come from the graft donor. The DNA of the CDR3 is TGTGCCTGGAGTGTAAGCCCCGAGGGGCTCAAGGACATTCAGTACTTC. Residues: CAWSVSPEGLKDIQYF.